These 9 T cell receptor beta chains share one sample of origin, sequenced in a study of CD8+CD57+ T cells in acquired aplastic anemia. By flow cytometry, patients selected for sequencing had shown an expansion of CD8+CD57+ cells. Investigators profiled TCR beta VDJ and CDR3 from genomic DNA template. Via MiXCR, TCRdb re-called the reads, giving one row per CDR3 protein. The sample yields over 150,000 distinct CDR3 sequences, approximately 52% seen once. The specimen was sorted CD4+, CD8+, or CD8+CD57+ T cells (not recorded which) from PBMCs. The receptors derive from a human donor with aplastic anemia.

The J gene is TRBJ2-7, the V gene TRBV7-9; D is possibly TRBD2 (6 bases). The CDR3 has 14 amino acids. Deletions cut 4 bases from V and 2 bases from J, with 12 bases between. Per germline, CDR1 SEHNR and CDR2 FQNEAQ (reference sequence). The DNA of the CDR3 is TGTGCCAGCAGCTACCCGGGACTCCCCTACGAGCAGTACTTC. Translated, it gives CASSYPGLPYEQYF. Using reference TRBV7-9 and TRBJ2-7 for the parts outside the CDR3, the full variable domain is DTGVSQNPRHKITKRGQNVTFRCDPISEHNRLYWYRQTLGQGPEFLTYFQNEAQLEKSRLLSDRFSAERPKGSFSTLEIQRTEQGDSAMYLCASSYPGLPYEQYFGPGTRLTVT.

The CDR3 reads CSLTGTSGGEQFF. In DNA, the CDR3 is TGCAGCCTCACAGGGACTAGCGGGGGGGAGCAGTTCTTC. The V gene is TRBV20-1, the J gene TRBJ2-1; TRBD2 matches 15 bases. The CDR3 length is 13 residues. Germline V CDR1 and CDR2: DFQATT, SNEGSKA (reference sequence).

On this clonotype: Because it lacks the conserved phenylalanine or tryptophan at the end, this CDR3 is likely a read error. CDR3 loop: CASSLGQRTGELFL. The DNA of the CDR3 is TGTGCCAGCAGCTTGGGACAGCGCACCGGGGAGCTGTTTCTT. The J gene is TRBJ2-2, the V gene TRBV7-3; 7 bases fit TRBD1. The CDR3 runs to 14 residues. Looked up from germline, CDR1 is SGHTA and CDR2 is FQGTGA. The trim removed 3 bases at V and 4 bases at J, leaving 2 bases unmatched.

The CDR3 protein is CASSFDRGVYNEQFF. CDR3 in DNA: TGTGCCAGCAGCTTCGACAGGGGGGTTTACAATGAGCAGTTCTTC. The chain links TRBV7-8 to TRBJ2-1, with TRBD1 identical over 9 bases. The trim removed 3 bases at V and 4 bases at J, leaving 4 bases unmatched. The CDR3 contains 15 residues. Germline CDR1 SGHVS, CDR2 FQNEAQ. Full variable domain (rest looked up from reference TRBV7-8 and TRBJ2-1): GAGVSQSPRYKVAKRGQDVALRCDPISGHVSLFWYQQALGQGPEFLTYFQNEAQLDKSGLPSDRFFAERPEGSVSTLKIQRTQQEDSAVYLCASSFDRGVYNEQFFGPGTRLTVL.

This clonotype showed up just a few times. The V call is TRBV6-2 or TRBV6-3, the J call TRBJ2-1, with 8 positions matching TRBD2. The CDR3 runs to 17 residues. The ends lost 2 bases at V and 4 bases at J; junction bases unmatched: 10. Germline V gene lookup returns CDR1 MNHEY and CDR2 SVGEGT. CDR3 loop: CASSYRAGGGSYNEQFF. CDR3 nucleotide sequence: TGTGCCAGCAGTTACAGGGCTGGCGGGGGGTCATACAATGAGCAGTTCTTC.

This clonotype has just a few counts. This sequence joins TRBV5-5 and TRBJ1-6; TRBD1 matches at 7 bases. The CDR3 is made up of 15 amino acids. Per the germline V gene, CDR1 is SGHKS and CDR2 is YYEKEE (reference sequence). V was pared by 1 base and J by 7 bases, with 5 bases of the junction left unmatched. This CDR3 reads CASSLTGTENSPLHF. In nucleotides, the CDR3 is TGTGCCAGCAGCTTGACGGGGACAGAGAATTCACCCCTCCACTTT. Filled out from reference TRBV5-5 and TRBJ1-6, the complete variable domain reads DAGVTQSPTHLIKTRGQQVTLRCSPISGHKSVSWYQQVLGQGPQFIFQYYEKEERGRGNFPDRFSARQFPNYSSELNVNALLLGDSALYLCASSLTGTENSPLHFGNGTRLTVT.

This clonotype was counted at least ten times. The chain has TRBV6-1 and TRBJ1-2, with no clear D. The CDR3 totals 13 residues. Per the germline V gene, CDR1 is MNHNS and CDR2 is SASEGT. The V end lost 2 bases, the J end lost 2 bases, and 6 bases lay between the germline ends. The CDR3 DNA reads TGTGCCAGCAGTGAACAGGAAAACTATGGCTACACCTTC. Protein product: CASSEQENYGYTF.

Many counts were recorded for this clonotype. The V call is TRBV27, the J call TRBJ2-7; the match to TRBD1 covers 7 bases. The CDR3 runs to 13 residues. V lost 5 bases to trimming and J lost 6 bases; unmatched junction nucleotides: 7. Per germline, CDR1 MNHEY and CDR2 SMNVEV (reference sequence). CDR3 residues: CASSGRQGAEQYF. Written as DNA, the CDR3 is TGTGCCAGCAGTGGTAGACAGGGTGCCGAGCAGTACTTC.

This clonotype was seen many times. This chain links TRBV12-3 or TRBV12-4 with TRBJ1-1, with D possibly matching TRBD1 (5 bases). This CDR3 has 14 amino acids. Trimming took 6 bases from V and 6 from J, leaving 17 bases between them. DNA of the CDR3: TGTGCCAGCAGGGGAAGGGGACTTACCTCTGAAGCTTTCTTT. Its protein product is CASRGRGLTSEAFF.